These 2 T cell receptor beta chains originate from one sample sequenced in a study of T cells in pancreatic ductal adenocarcinoma. The repertoire was sequenced with immunoSEQ multiplex PCR; TCRdb's copy has only in-frame clones and lacks some. The table has over 100,000 clones, more than 90% seen once. The selected patients with pancreatic ductal adenocarcinoma had surgery but no neoadjuvant therapy. The sequenced sample was PBMCs. These receptors all stem from a human donor with pancreatic ductal adenocarcinoma.

This clone was found a few times. For the CDR3, the DNA is TGTGCCAGCAGCAATCCCATGACGGGTGAGCAGTTCTTC. It codes for CASSNPMTGEQFF. The rearrangement links TRBV21-1 to TRBJ2-1; the table's D call of TRBD2 was not tested on the DNA. TRBV21-1 is a listed pseudogene. This CDR3 spans 13 amino acids.

The chain has TRBV6-5 and TRBJ2-7, with 7 bases lining up with TRBD2. This CDR3 region has 12 residues. In germline, CDR1 is MNHEY, CDR2 SVGAGI. V gave up 10 bases and J gave up 1 base; unmatched junction bases: 4. The CDR3 protein is CATYGGSYEQYF. In DNA form, the CDR3 reads TGTGCCACCTACGGGGGGTCCTACGAGCAGTACTTC.